These 30 T cell receptor beta chains originate from one sample sequenced in a study of OX40 agonist ivuxolimab in advanced cancers. Some clones are missing from TCRdb's copy, which holds only in-frame ones; the method was immunoSEQ multiplex PCR. The repertoire holds 43,000 or so clones, with roughly three quarters as singletons. The material was CD4+ or CD8+ T cells sorted from blood, obtained in a trial of the OX40 agonist ivuxolimab. These receptors were taken from an adult with an advanced solid tumor such as melanoma, head and neck, liver or kidney cancer.

The V and J genes are TRBV5-1 and TRBJ2-1; 7 nucleotides line up with TRBD2. The CDR3 loop spans 15 amino acids. With 5 bases clipped from V and 4 bases from J, the junction kept 9 bases outside the gene matches. Germline lookup yields CDR1 SGHRS and CDR2 YFSETQ. CDR3: CASRSGRETYNEQFF. In DNA, the CDR3 is TGCGCCAGCAGGTCAGGGCGGGAGACGTACAATGAGCAGTTCTTC. Supplemented by reference TRBV5-1 and TRBJ2-1, the full variable domain reads KAGVTQTPRYLIKTRGQQVTLSCSPISGHRSVSWYQQTPGQGLQFLFEYFSETQRNKGNFPGRFSGRQFSNSRSEMNVSTLELGDSALYLCASRSGRETYNEQFFGPGTRLTVL.

This rearrangement joins TRBV5-1 to TRBJ2-7, with 7 bases lining up with TRBD1. V shed 1 base and J 3 bases; nucleotides not matched to a gene: 10. Germline CDR1 is SGHRS and CDR2 is YFSETQ. The CDR3 loop spans 16 amino acids. The CDR3 is CASSLSNRGGVYEQYF. CDR3 in DNA: TGCGCCAGCAGCTTGTCAAACAGGGGTGGAGTCTACGAGCAGTACTTC.

This clone was seen a single time. The CDR3 nucleotides read TGTGCCAGCAGCACTTATGAGGGCACAGATACGCAGTATTTT. Its translation: CASSTYEGTDTQYF. The J gene is TRBJ2-3, the V gene TRBV7-2; D uncertain. CDR1 and CDR2 (germline): SGHTA, FQGNSA. V was cut by 5 bases and J by 1 base, with 10 bases left in between. This CDR3 is built from 14 residues.

V gene TRBV13 combines with J gene TRBJ2-2; 8 positions match TRBD2. Germline loops: CDR1 PRHDT, CDR2 FYEKMQ (reference sequence). Trimming removed 2 bases from V and 6 bases from J; junction bases left unmatched: 8. The CDR3 has 16 residues. The CDR3 is CASSLRGRPLSGELFF. The CDR3 DNA reads as TGTGCCAGCAGCTTACGCGGGAGGCCTTTGTCCGGGGAGCTGTTTTTT.

This rearrangement joins TRBV4-1 to TRBJ2-2; 8 nucleotides align to TRBD1. Trimming removed 2 bases from V and 4 bases from J; junction bases left unmatched: 6. Per the germline V gene, CDR1 is MGHRA and CDR2 is YSYEKL. This CDR3 has 16 amino acids. This chain's CDR3 is CASSQPTGGPTGELFF. CDR3 nucleotides: TGCGCCAGCAGCCAACCTACAGGGGGGCCCACCGGGGAGCTGTTTTTT.

Here the CDR3 reads CASSEWASGSSTQYF. The DNA for the CDR3 is TGCGCCAGCAGTGAGTGGGCCAGCGGGAGTAGTACGCAGTATTTT. The rearrangement links TRBV10-1 to TRBJ2-3, with 8 bases identical to TRBD2. The V segment lost 1 base and the J segment 8 bases; nucleotides outside the gene matches: 8. CDR1 and CDR2 (germline): WNHNN, SYGVQD (reference sequence). The CDR3 length is 15 residues.

The chain joins TRBV11-2 to TRBJ2-7; the D is unclear. The CDR3 length is 14 residues. Germline V gives CDR1 SGHAT, CDR2 FQNNGV. The V end was cut by 3 bases, the J end by 2 bases, with 11 bases between. In DNA form, the CDR3 reads TGTGCCAGCAGCTTCGCGAGAAGGACCTACGAGCAGTACTTC. Protein product: CASSFARRTYEQYF.

The rearrangement links TRBV7-2 to TRBJ1-1; 8 positions agree with TRBD1. The V and J ends lost 1 base and 0 bases, in that order; junction bases with no gene match: 4. CDR3 length: 16 amino acids. Germline V gives CDR1 SGHTA, CDR2 FQGNSA. CDR3 coding DNA: TGTGCCAGCAGCTTAGGCAACAGGGGGATGAACACTGAAGCTTTCTTT. Protein product: CASSLGNRGMNTEAFF.

This clone came up a few times. The chain links TRBV13 to TRBJ1-1; 8 bases are a match to TRBD1. V gave up 2 bases and J gave up 4 bases; unmatched junction bases: 9. This CDR3 region has 16 residues. In germline, CDR1 is PRHDT, CDR2 FYEKMQ (reference sequence). CDR3 coding DNA: TGTGCCAGCAGCTTACAGGGAACAGGGGGTGTCACTGAAGCTTTCTTT. Amino acids: CASSLQGTGGVTEAFF.

This rearrangement joins TRBV6-1 to TRBJ1-5; D is ambiguous. The CDR3 extends over 15 amino acids. The V end lost 5 bases, the J end lost 6 bases, and 17 bases lay between the germline ends. Germline CDR1 is MNHNS and CDR2 is SASEGT. CDR3: CASSPHRTVSQPQHF. Here the CDR3 DNA reads TGTGCCAGCAGTCCCCATCGGACGGTATCTCAGCCCCAGCATTTT.

V is TRBV7-8 and J is TRBJ1-1; D gene uncertain. V lost 4 bases and J lost 0, with 9 bases in between. This CDR3 contains 14 residues. CDR1 is SGHVS, CDR2 FQNEAQ, per germline. The CDR3 spells CASSSRRLNTEAFF. CDR3 in DNA: TGTGCCAGCAGCTCCCGGCGGCTGAACACTGAAGCTTTCTTT. The variable domain in full, with the rest retrieved from reference TRBV7-8 and TRBJ1-1, is GAGVSQSPRYKVAKRGQDVALRCDPISGHVSLFWYQQALGQGPEFLTYFQNEAQLDKSGLPSDRFFAERPEGSVSTLKIQRTQQEDSAVYLCASSSRRLNTEAFFGQGTRLTVV.

The chain carries TRBV5-4 and TRBJ1-2; no definite D call. CDR1 is SGHNT and CDR2 is YYREEE in the germline V gene (reference sequence). The CDR3 extends over 13 amino acids. The ends were cut back, 4 bases at V and 5 bases at J, with 12 bases in the middle. Here the CDR3 reads CASSTRAGYGYTF. CDR3 nucleotide sequence: TGTGCCAGCAGCACCCGGGCCGGATATGGCTACACCTTC.

The genes are TRBV6-5 and TRBJ2-7, with a weak D call TRBD2 (5 bases). CDR1 and CDR2 (germline): MNHEY, SVGAGI. The CDR3 is 14 residues long. The ends were cut back, 6 bases at V and 2 bases at J, with 14 bases in the middle. The CDR3 loop reads CASSPVRGPYEQYF. The DNA for the CDR3 is TGTGCCAGCAGCCCCGTTCGAGGGCCCTACGAGCAGTACTTC.

The rearrangement joins TRBV5-1 to TRBJ2-3; D unclear. CDR1 and CDR2 (germline): SGHRS, YFSETQ. The CDR3 extends over 13 amino acids. Trimming left V 6 bases short and J 0 bases short, with 8 bases between. The CDR3 here is CASTGGSTDTQYF. The CDR3 DNA reads as TGCGCCAGCACCGGCGGAAGCACAGATACGCAGTATTTT.

This clone appeared a single time. The chain joins TRBV6-5 to TRBJ1-1; 8 bases fit TRBD1. This CDR3 region has 14 residues. Germline V gene sequence: CDR1 MNHEY, CDR2 SVGAGI. V dropped 6 bases and J dropped 3; count of bases not matched to a gene: 6. CDR3 in amino acids: CASRRSGGHTEAFF. In nucleotides, the CDR3 is TGTGCCAGCAGACGCTCAGGGGGCCACACTGAAGCTTTCTTT.

CDR3 amino acids: CASSLTSGSLEDTQYF. The CDR3 nucleotides are TGTGCCAGCAGCTTGACTAGCGGGAGTCTCGAAGATACGCAGTATTTT. V gene TRBV7-9 combines with J gene TRBJ2-3; 12 bases are shared with TRBD2. Per the germline V gene, CDR1 is SEHNR and CDR2 is FQNEAQ (reference sequence). V was pared by 3 bases and J by 5 bases, with 6 bases of the junction left unmatched. This CDR3 comprises 16 residues. Using reference TRBV7-9 and TRBJ2-3 for the parts outside the CDR3, the full variable domain is DTGVSQNPRHKITKRGQNVTFRCDPISEHNRLYWYRQTLGQGPEFLTYFQNEAQLEKSRLLSDRFSAERPKGSFSTLEIQRTEQGDSAMYLCASSLTSGSLEDTQYFGPGTRLTVL.

This chain links TRBV2 with TRBJ1-2, with D possibly being TRBD1 (6 bases). CDR3 length: 12 residues. V was clipped by 9 bases and J by 7 bases, with 15 bases between them. The germline V gene has CDR1 SNHLY and CDR2 FYNNEI. This chain's CDR3 is CASGQSTGGYTF. The CDR3 DNA is TGTGCCAGTGGACAGTCGACGGGTGGCTACACCTTC.

This clone was observed a single time. The V gene is TRBV5-1, the J gene TRBJ2-7; D not certain. CDR3 length: 12 residues. Germline V gene sequence: CDR1 SGHRS, CDR2 YFSETQ. V lost 1 base and J lost 0, with 2 bases in between. The CDR3 region has the DNA TGCGCCAGCAGCTTGCCCTCCTACGAGCAGTACTTC. Its protein product is CASSLPSYEQYF. Complete variable domain (other parts from reference TRBV5-1 and TRBJ2-7): KAGVTQTPRYLIKTRGQQVTLSCSPISGHRSVSWYQQTPGQGLQFLFEYFSETQRNKGNFPGRFSGRQFSNSRSEMNVSTLELGDSALYLCASSLPSYEQYFGPGTRLTVT.

The rearrangement uses TRBV7-9 and TRBJ2-3, with D perhaps TRBD2 (5 bases). The CDR3 runs to 14 residues. The germline V gene encodes CDR1 SEHNR and CDR2 FQNEAQ (reference sequence). Trimming removed 5 bases from V and 1 base from J, with 10 bases in between. This CDR3 reads CASSPWRGTDTQYF. CDR3 in DNA: TGTGCCAGCAGCCCTTGGCGGGGCACAGATACGCAGTATTTT.

The chain is built from TRBV2 and TRBJ1-6; D unresolved. Germline CDR1 and CDR2: SNHLY and FYNNEI. The V gene lost 6 bases and the J gene lost 6 bases, with 6 bases spanning the gap. The CDR3 has 12 residues. CDR3 sequence reads: CASRGSNSPLHF. CDR3 bases: TGTGCCAGCAGAGGAAGTAATTCACCCCTCCACTTT.

V is TRBV5-1 and J is TRBJ2-1; TRBD1 might be the D (5 bases). The CDR3 runs 15 residues. Deletions cut 3 bases from V and 1 base from J, with 11 bases between. Germline assignment: CDR1 SGHRS and CDR2 YFSETQ. The CDR3 coding sequence is TGCGCCAGCAGCTACACCGACAGTTCCTACAATGAGCAGTTCTTC. This encodes CASSYTDSSYNEQFF.

This chain connects TRBV6-4 to TRBJ2-2; D call uncertain. V lost 4 bases and J 6 bases, leaving 9 bases between the germline ends. CDR1 and CDR2 (germline): MRHNA, SNTAGT. The CDR3 extends over 13 amino acids. The CDR3 loop is CASSVSYSGELFF. CDR3 nucleotide sequence: TGTGCCAGCAGTGTATCGTACTCCGGGGAGCTGTTTTTT.

V is TRBV29-1 and J is TRBJ2-1; weak D call: TRBD2 (5 bases). V lost 4 bases to trimming and J lost 6 bases, with 16 bases between them. Germline V lookup: CDR1 SQVTM, CDR2 ANQGSEA. This CDR3 spans 14 amino acids. In nucleotides, the CDR3 is TGCAGCGTTGCCCCCCTCGGCGGGTTCAATGAGCAGTTCTTC. This encodes CSVAPLGGFNEQFF.

The count of this clone is one. This chain joins TRBV7-9 and TRBJ2-3; possibly TRBD2 for D (6 bases). The V gene lost 0 bases and the J gene lost 5 bases, with 15 bases spanning the gap. There are 16 residues in the CDR3. Per the germline V gene, CDR1 is SEHNR and CDR2 is FQNEAQ (reference sequence). CDR3 sequence: CASSLAPGLAKDTQYF. Here the CDR3 DNA reads TGTGCCAGCAGCTTAGCCCCCGGTCTAGCGAAAGATACGCAGTATTTT.

The J gene is TRBJ1-1, the V gene TRBV28; D gene unclear. This CDR3 is 12 amino acids long. Germline V gene sequence: CDR1 MDHEN, CDR2 SYDVKM. Trimming shortened V by 11 bases and J by 1 base, and 11 bases separated the two germline ends. In DNA form, the CDR3 reads TGTGCCTCTCGTCTTCCGAACACTGAAGCTTTCTTT. The encoded protein is CASRLPNTEAFF.

A few counts support this clone. The J gene is TRBJ2-7, the V gene TRBV30; 12 nucleotides align to TRBD2. Looked up from germline, CDR1 is GTSNPN and CDR2 is SVGIG (reference sequence). Trimming cost V 0 bases and J 3 bases; bases outside gene matches: 6. This CDR3 has 16 amino acids. The CDR3 here is CAWSVLGTSGLYEQYF. The CDR3 DNA sequence: TGTGCCTGGAGTGTACTAGGGACTAGCGGGCTCTACGAGCAGTACTTC.

This clone is termed medium-sized. The V and J genes are TRBV4-2 and TRBJ2-7; D gene unclear. V was trimmed by 1 base and J by 1 base, leaving 11 bases between them. There are 15 residues in the CDR3. CDR1 and CDR2 from the germline V gene are LGHNA and YNFKEQ. The DNA of the CDR3 is TGTGCCAGCAGCCAAGGGGCCAGAGCATCCTACGAGCAGTACTTC. Protein product: CASSQGARASYEQYF.

The chain joins TRBV9 to TRBJ1-2; 8 positions match TRBD1. This CDR3 contains 16 residues. V lost 0 bases, J lost 4 bases, and 8 bases stayed unmatched. The germline gives CDR1 SGDLS, CDR2 YYNGEE. CDR3 sequence: CASSVGAQGVGYGYTF. CDR3 nucleotide sequence: TGTGCCAGCAGCGTAGGCGCACAGGGGGTCGGCTATGGCTACACCTTC.

This chain connects TRBV28 to TRBJ1-2; D possibly corresponds to TRBD1 (5 bases). Germline loops: CDR1 MDHEN, CDR2 SYDVKM. Trimming took 5 bases from V and 4 from J, leaving 14 bases between them. CDR3 length equals 14 residues. In nucleotides, the CDR3 is TGTGCCAGCAGTGGGATGGACAAATTCTATGGCTACACCTTC. Protein sequence: CASSGMDKFYGYTF.

The chain has TRBV7-8 and TRBJ2-5; 9 nucleotides line up with TRBD1. CDR1 and CDR2 from the germline V gene are SGHVS and FQNEAQ. CDR3 length: 18 amino acids. V shed 5 bases, J shed 0 bases, and the junction held 13 bases outside the gene matches. The CDR3 DNA sequence: TGTGCCAGCAGCACCTTGGACAGGGGAGTCCTGTACCAAGAGACCCAGTACTTC. As protein: CASSTLDRGVLYQETQYF. Full variable domain (outside the CDR3, taken from reference TRBV7-8 and TRBJ2-5): GAGVSQSPRYKVAKRGQDVALRCDPISGHVSLFWYQQALGQGPEFLTYFQNEAQLDKSGLPSDRFFAERPEGSVSTLKIQRTQQEDSAVYLCASSTLDRGVLYQETQYFGPGTRLLVL.